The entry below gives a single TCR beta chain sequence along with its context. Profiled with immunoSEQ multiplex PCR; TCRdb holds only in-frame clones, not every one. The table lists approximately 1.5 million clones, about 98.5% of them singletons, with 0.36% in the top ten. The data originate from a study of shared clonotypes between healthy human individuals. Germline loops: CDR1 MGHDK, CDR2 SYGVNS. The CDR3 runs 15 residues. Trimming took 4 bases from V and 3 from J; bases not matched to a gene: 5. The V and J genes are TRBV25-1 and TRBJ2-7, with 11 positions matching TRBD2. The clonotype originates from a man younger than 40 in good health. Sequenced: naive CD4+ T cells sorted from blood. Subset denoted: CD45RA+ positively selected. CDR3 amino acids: CASSAYGTSGYEQYF. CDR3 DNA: TGTGCCAGCAGTGCATACGGGACTAGCGGCTACGAGCAGTACTTC.